This is a list of T cell receptor beta chains from one sample in a study of PD-L1 blockade in urothelial cancer. The table came from immunoSEQ multiplex PCR; TCRdb's copy has only in-frame clones and leaves some out. This table has about 50,000 clones, approximately 83% appearing once. The sample here was PBMCs, taken around atezolizumab (anti-PD-L1) treatment. Receptors originate from a man in his 60s with urothelial cancer. CDR3s include the opening cysteine and the closing phenylalanine or tryptophan. The order of the fields is J gene, V gene, D gene, CDR3 length, clone size, CDR3 protein, CDR3 DNA. The D gene is left open where the match is weak. Clone size appears in some rows only: once, few, many, or a class for an expanded clone.

TRBJ1-1 | TRBV6-5 | . | 13 | . | CASSYEGVTEAFF | TGTGCCAGCAGTTACGAGGGGGTCACTGAAGCTTTCTTT
TRBJ2-2 | TRBV5-1 | . | 16 | . | CASSLTLPGVTGELFF | TGCGCCAGCAGCTTGACTCTTCCGGGGGTCACCGGGGAGCTGTTTTTT
TRBJ2-7 | TRBV7-8 | . | 12 | . | CASSITGNEQYF | TGTGCCAGCAGCATAACAGGGAACGAGCAGTACTTC
TRBJ1-3 | TRBV7-2 | . | 15 | . | CASSSYPVSGNTIYF | TGTGCCAGCAGCTCGTACCCAGTCTCTGGAAACACCATATATTTT
TRBJ2-1 | TRBV11-3 | TRBD1 | 14 | . | CASSLTTGANEQFF | TGTGCCAGCAGCTTAACGACAGGGGCCAATGAGCAGTTCTTC
TRBJ1-1 | TRBV5-1 | TRBD1 | 13 | . | CASSPGQGAEAFF | TGCGCCAGCAGTCCCGGACAGGGCGCTGAAGCTTTCTTT
TRBJ1-5 | TRBV18 | . | 15 | few | CASSGGGGPERPQHF | TGTGCCAGCTCAGGAGGCGGGGGTCCGGAGCGGCCCCAGCATTTT
TRBJ1-3 | TRBV19 | TRBD1 | 15 | . | CASSMETGTGNTIYF | TGTGCCAGTAGTATGGAGACAGGGACTGGAAACACCATATATTTT
TRBJ2-1 | TRBV18 | TRBD2 | 15 | . | CASSPAGVTYNEQFF | TGTGCCAGCTCTCCAGCGGGGGTAACGTACAATGAGCAGTTCTTC
TRBJ2-3 | TRBV4-2 | TRBD2 | 16 | . | CASSQDERGGTDTQYF | TGTGCCAGCAGCCAAGATGAGCGGGGGGGCACAGATACGCAGTATTTT
TRBJ1-5 | TRBV4-1 | TRBD1 | 18 | . | CASSQYEFGTGASRRQHF | TGCGCCAGCAGCCAGTATGAATTCGGGACAGGGGCTTCAAGAAGACAGCATTTT
TRBJ2-5 | TRBV6-6 | . | 16 | . | CASSSTTRGLRETQYF | TGTGCCAGCAGTTCGACTACCCGCGGGCTGCGGGAGACCCAGTACTTC
TRBJ2-2 | TRBV9 | . | 15 | . | CASSARGLNTGELFF | TGTGCCAGCAGCGCCCGGGGGTTGAACACCGGGGAGCTGTTTTTT
TRBJ2-7 | TRBV9 | . | 13 | . | CASSGTNSYEQYF | TGTGCCAGCAGCGGGACTAACTCCTACGAGCAGTACTTC
TRBJ1-2 | TRBV10-3 | . | 14 | . | CAISSGGEGSGYTF | TGTGCCATCAGTTCGGGGGGGGAGGGGAGCGGCTACACCTTC
TRBJ2-1 | TRBV19 | . | 14 | . | CASSPMGLNSEQFF | TGTGCCAGTAGTCCCATGGGGCTGAACAGTGAGCAGTTCTTC
TRBJ1-1 | TRBV7-3 | . | 13 | . | CASSLDRNTEAFF | TGTGCCAGCAGCTTAGACAGGAACACTGAAGCTTTCTTT
TRBJ2-7 | TRBV28 | TRBD1 | 16 | . | CASSLSPGQGVGEQYF | TGTGCCAGCAGTTTGTCTCCGGGACAGGGGGTGGGGGAGCAGTACTTC
TRBJ1-5 | TRBV21-1 | . | 15 | . | CASSKLSTGLQPQHF | TGTGCCAGCAGCAAACTCTCGACAGGGCTTCAGCCCCAGCATTTT
TRBJ2-7 | TRBV7-8 | . | 14 | . | CASSLGGTPYEQYF | TGTGCCAGCAGCTTAGGAGGGACTCCTTACGAGCAGTACTTC
TRBJ2-3 | TRBV18 | TRBD1 | 14 | . | CASSPTGGPDTQYF | TGTGCCAGCTCACCGACAGGGGGGCCAGATACGCAGTATTTT
TRBJ1-4 | TRBV15 | . | 16 | . | CATSRDPLGGNEKLFF | TGTGCCACCAGCAGAGATCCCCTTGGGGGGAATGAAAAACTGTTTTTT
TRBJ1-5 | TRBV15 | . | 13 | few | CATSSTVHQPQHF | TGTGCCACCAGCAGTACAGTTCACCAGCCCCAGCATTTT